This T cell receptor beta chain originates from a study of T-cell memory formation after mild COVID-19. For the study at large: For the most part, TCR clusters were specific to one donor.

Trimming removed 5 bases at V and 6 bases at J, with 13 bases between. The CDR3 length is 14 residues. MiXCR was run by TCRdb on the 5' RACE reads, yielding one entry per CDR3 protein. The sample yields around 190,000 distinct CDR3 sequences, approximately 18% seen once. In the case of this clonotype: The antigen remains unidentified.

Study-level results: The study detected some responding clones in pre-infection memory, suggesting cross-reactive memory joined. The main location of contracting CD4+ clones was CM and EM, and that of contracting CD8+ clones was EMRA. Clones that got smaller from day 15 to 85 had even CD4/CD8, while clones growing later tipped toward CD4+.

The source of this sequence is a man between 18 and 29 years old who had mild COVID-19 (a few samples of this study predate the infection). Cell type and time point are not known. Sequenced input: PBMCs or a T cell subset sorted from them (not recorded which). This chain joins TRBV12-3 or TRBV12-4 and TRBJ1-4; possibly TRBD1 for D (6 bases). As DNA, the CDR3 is TGTGCCAGCAGTCTACAGGGAGGGGATGAAAAACTGTTTTTT. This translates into CASSLQGGDEKLFF.